This T cell receptor (beta chain) emerged from a study of monozygotic twins with inflammatory bowel disease. Reprocessing the 5' RACE reads, TCRdb reports a single entry for every CDR3 protein and omits DNA. The sample includes around 100,000 distinct CDR3 sequences. The CDR3 spans 13 residues. Germline CDR1 SGHRS, CDR2 YFSETQ. Sample: blood. This receptor was taken from a human donor with ulcerative colitis or Crohn's disease, or a healthy co-twin of an affected twin (not recorded which). The chain combines TRBV5-1 with TRBJ1-6; with no DNA, the TCRdb D assignment of TRBD1 cannot be verified. CDR3 loop: CASSWTDRSPLHF.